This TCR beta chain was identified in a study of blood T cell repertoires in COVID-19. Study-wide context: Collection of acute and convalescent COVID-19 samples took place in the United States, Italy and Spain. From T cells, B-cell-depleted T cells, or PBMCs came the material, which was cDNA or gDNA.

Original handling: Estimated nucleated cell counts came from reference gene primer amplification. TCRdb's copy holds only in-frame clones and misses some; the assay was immunoSEQ multiplex PCR. V, J and clone size are taken as reported in that table, and D and trimming were inferred from the DNA itself. The table has 150,000 to 200,000 clones, about 80% seen once; the top ten hold roughly 18%. This clone was picked up a small number of times. The V and J ends lost 4 bases and 6 bases, in that order; junction bases with no gene match: 16. The CDR3 runs 18 residues. Per the germline V gene, CDR1 is SGDLS and CDR2 is YYNGEE.

V gene TRBV9 combines with J gene TRBJ1-6; 7 bases are shared with TRBD1. The clonotype was recovered from an elderly woman with acute or convalescent COVID-19. The material sequenced was peripheral blood. The CDR3 region has the DNA TGTGCCAGCAGCACGGCGGAGGACAGGAGGGCGTTTAATTCACCCCTCCACTTT. Translation: CASSTAEDRRAFNSPLHF.